This T cell receptor (beta chain) was documented in a study of T cells in Graves' hyperthyroidism and ophthalmopathy. Study-wide findings and caveats: Ophthalmopathy prediction by the model preceded onset by a median approximately 6.1 months.

Trimming removed 3 bases from V and 7 bases from J, with 6 bases in between. This CDR3 comprises 12 residues. Looked up from germline, CDR1 is KGHSH and CDR2 is LQKENI. This clonotype was recorded only once. Its antigen is as yet unknown. Researchers amplified the TCR beta CDR3 regions from RNA transcripts. The HTBI set primed first-round TCR CDR3 RT-PCR. TCRdb passed the multiplex PCR reads through MiXCR, listing each CDR3 protein once. The data contain nearly 600,000 distinct CDR3 sequences, about 15% of them singletons. Participants, patients aged 18 to 65, had newly diagnosed hyperthyroidism with a duration under 2 months. At first hyperthyroidism diagnosis, before any ophthalmopathy symptoms, the blood sample was collected. The PBMCs studied were ones that came from roughly 9.4 ml fresh peripheral blood.

Specimen: blood. The TCR sequence derives from a woman aged 25 to 45 with Graves' hyperthyroidism that later progressed to Graves' ophthalmopathy. This chain uses TRBV18 with TRBJ2-2; D unclear. CDR3 sequence reads: CASSPNGGELFF. For the CDR3, the DNA is TGTGCCAGCTCACCTAACGGCGGGGAGCTGTTTTTT.